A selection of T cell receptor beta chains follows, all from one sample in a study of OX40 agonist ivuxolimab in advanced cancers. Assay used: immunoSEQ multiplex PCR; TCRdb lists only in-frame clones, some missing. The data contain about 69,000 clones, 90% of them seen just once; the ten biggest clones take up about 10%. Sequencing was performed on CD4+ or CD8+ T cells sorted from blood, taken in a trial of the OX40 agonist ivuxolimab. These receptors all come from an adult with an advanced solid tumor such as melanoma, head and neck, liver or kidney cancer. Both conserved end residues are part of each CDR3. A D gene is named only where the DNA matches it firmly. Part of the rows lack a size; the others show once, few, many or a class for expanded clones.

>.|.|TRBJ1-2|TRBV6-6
TGTGCCACCAGATCCCCAAAAGGGTCCGGCTACACCTTC
CATRSPKGSGYTF
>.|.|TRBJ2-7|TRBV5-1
TGCGCCAGCAGCGACCTCTACGAGCAGTACTTC
CASSDLYEQYF
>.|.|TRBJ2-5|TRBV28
TGTGCCAGCAGTTTCGGGAGCCAAGAGACCCAGTACTTC
CASSFGSQETQYF
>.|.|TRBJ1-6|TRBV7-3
TGTGCCAGCAGCTTAGAGGGAAAAGGGACACCCCTCCACTTT
CASSLEGKGTPLHF
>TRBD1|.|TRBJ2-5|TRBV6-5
TGTGCCAGCAGTCGGGACAGGGGGCAAGAGACCCAGTACTTC
CASSRDRGQETQYF
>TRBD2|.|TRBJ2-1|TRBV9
TGTGCCAGCAGCCCGGGACTAGCGGACTACAATGAGCAGTTCTTC
CASSPGLADYNEQFF
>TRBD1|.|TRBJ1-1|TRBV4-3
TGCGCCAGCAGCCAAGAAGGCAGGGGGGTTGAAGCTTTCTTT
CASSQEGRGVEAFF
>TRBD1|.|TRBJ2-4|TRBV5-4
TGTGCCAGCAGCCCTAGGGACAGGAGTCGCATTCAGTACTTC
CASSPRDRSRIQYF
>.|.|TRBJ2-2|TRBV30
TGTGCCTGGAGCTTACTCTCGGGGGGGGAGCTGTTTTTT
CAWSLLSGGELFF
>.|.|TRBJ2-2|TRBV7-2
TGTGCCAGCAGCTTCATACTCTCGAACACCGGGGAGCTGTTTTTT
CASSFILSNTGELFF
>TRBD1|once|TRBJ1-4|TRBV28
TGTGCCAGCAGACGGGGACAGCAAGAAAAACTGTTTTTT
CASRRGQQEKLFF
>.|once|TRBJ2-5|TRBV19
TGTGCCAGTAGTAACCTCAGGGGAGAGACCCAGTACTTC
CASSNLRGETQYF
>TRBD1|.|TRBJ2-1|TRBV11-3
TGTGCCAGCCTTAAGGCAGGGGGCTACAATGAGCAGTTCTTC
CASLKAGGYNEQFF
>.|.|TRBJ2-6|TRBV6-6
TGTGCCAGCAGTCCCAGGGCGACTACTGGGGCCAACGTCCTGACTTTC
CASSPRATTGANVLTF
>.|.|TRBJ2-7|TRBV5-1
TGCGCCAGCAGAAGTGACATCACCTACGAGCAGTACTTC
CASRSDITYEQYF
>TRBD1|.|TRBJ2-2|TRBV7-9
TGTGCCAGCAGCCCTTTGGGACAGGGGAAGACCGGGGAGCTGTTTTTT
CASSPLGQGKTGELFF
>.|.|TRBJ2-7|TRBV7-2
TGTGCCAGCAGCCGGACTGGCCTCTCCTACGAGCAGTACTTC
CASSRTGLSYEQYF
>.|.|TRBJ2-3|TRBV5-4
TGTGCCAGCAGCTTACCCACCACAGATACGCAGTATTTT
CASSLPTTDTQYF
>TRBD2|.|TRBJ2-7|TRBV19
TGTGCCAGTAGTGTAGGGGCTAGCGGGAGCGGCGAGCAGTACTTC
CASSVGASGSGEQYF
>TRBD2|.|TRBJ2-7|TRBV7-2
TGTGCCAGCAGCTTAGACCTCGGCGGGAGGGATTACTACGAGCAGTACTTC
CASSLDLGGRDYYEQYF
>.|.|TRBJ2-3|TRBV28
TGTGCCAGCAGACCCAGCGGTGTAGATACGCAGTATTTT
CASRPSGVDTQYF
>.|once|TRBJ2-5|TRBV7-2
TGTGCCAGCAGCTTACTATGGTGGGAGACCCAGTACTTC
CASSLLWWETQYF
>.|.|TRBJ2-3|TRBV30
TGTGCGGGGCGGGGTAGCGGCTTAAGCACAGATACGCAGTATTTT
CAGRGSGLSTDTQYF
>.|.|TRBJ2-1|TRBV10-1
TGCGCCAGCAGTGAGTCTATGACAGAAGGCTTGCGGTTCTTC
CASSESMTEGLRFF
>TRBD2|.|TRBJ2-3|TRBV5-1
TGCGCCAGCAGCTTGAACGCCGGGACTAGCGGCACAGATACGCAGTATTTT
CASSLNAGTSGTDTQYF
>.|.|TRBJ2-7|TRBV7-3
TGTGCCAGCAGCTTTGGAGGGGCGAGGGTCTACGAGCAGTACTTC
CASSFGGARVYEQYF
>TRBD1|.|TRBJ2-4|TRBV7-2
TGTGCCAGCAGCTTAGAGGGGGCGAGGGGCATTCAGTACTTC
CASSLEGARGIQYF
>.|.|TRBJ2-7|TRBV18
TGTGCCAGCTCACCAGAGCTAGCTCCGCGACACGAGCAGTACTTC
CASSPELAPRHEQYF
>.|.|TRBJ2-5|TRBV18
TGTGCCAGCTCACCACCGGAGGTAGTGGAGACCCAGTACTTC
CASSPPEVVETQYF
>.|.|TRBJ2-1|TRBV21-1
TGTGCCAGCAGCAACCCGATCCCGGGGGAGCAGTTCTTC
CASSNPIPGEQFF
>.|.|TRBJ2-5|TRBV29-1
TGCAGCGTTGCCCTAGGACCAGCAGAAGAGACCCAGTACTTC
CSVALGPAEETQYF
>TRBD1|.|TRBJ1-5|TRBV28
TGTGCCAGCAGTTTCGACAGGGGTTATCAGCCCCAGCATTTT
CASSFDRGYQPQHF
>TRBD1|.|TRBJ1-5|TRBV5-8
TGTGCCAGCAGCTTGCGGGACAGGGGTTATCAGCCCCAGCATTTT
CASSLRDRGYQPQHF
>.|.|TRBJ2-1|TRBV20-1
TGCAGTGCTAGTAGGGGCGATGAGCAGTTCTTC
CSASRGDEQFF
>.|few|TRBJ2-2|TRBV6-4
TGTGCCAGCAGTGACGAAGGGGGACAAAACACCGGGGAGCTGTTTTTT
CASSDEGGQNTGELFF
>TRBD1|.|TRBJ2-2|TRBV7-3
TGTGCCAGCAGCACCCGGGACAGGGGATCGAACACCGGGGAGCTGTTTTTT
CASSTRDRGSNTGELFF
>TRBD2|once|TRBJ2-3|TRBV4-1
TGCGCCAGCAGCCAACTGAGAGCGGGAAAGTTCACAGATACGCAGTATTTT
CASSQLRAGKFTDTQYF
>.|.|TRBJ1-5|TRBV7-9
TGTGCCAGCAGCTCCCAGCTCCCGGGGGGGAATCAGCCCCAGCATTTT
CASSSQLPGGNQPQHF
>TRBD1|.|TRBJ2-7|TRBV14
TGTGCCAGCAGCCAAGGGAAAGGGACAGGACCCAGAGAGCAGTACTTC
CASSQGKGTGPREQYF
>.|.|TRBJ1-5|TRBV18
TGTGCCAGCTCATCATTAGGGGTGGGCAATCAGCCCCAGCATTTT
CASSSLGVGNQPQHF